This T cell receptor (beta chain) was sequenced in a study of blood T cell repertoires in COVID-19. For the study at large: Specimens from acute and convalescent COVID-19 originated in the United States, Italy and Spain.

There are 14 residues in the CDR3. Germline assignment: CDR1 MDHEN and CDR2 SYDVKM. Trimming removed 6 bases at V and 7 bases at J, with 18 bases between. Enrolled through a virtual design, the participants were between 18 and 89 years of age and came from about two dozen US areas. Each participant's cohort was designated according to participant-reported clinical history. Original processing methods: Nucleated cell number was recorded as an estimate derived from reference gene primer amplification. Sequenced by immunoSEQ multiplex PCR; TCRdb stores in-frame clones only, minus some. V and J calls and clone size are copied from that table; D and trimming were computed from the DNA. In the table there are about 250,000 clones, approximately 84% of which are singletons.

The sample was PBMCs or T cells enriched from blood (not recorded which). The chain is built from TRBV28 and TRBJ1-2; no firm D call. The receptor was derived from a woman between 50 and 59 years old who had been exposed to COVID-19. Here the CDR3 DNA reads TGTGCCAGCAGACCCCCGGGGTTAAGAAGTGGCTACACCTTC. This sequence encodes CASRPPGLRSGYTF.